These 18 T cell receptor beta chains were all obtained from the same sample, sequenced in a study of cytomegalovirus exposure and HLA in healthy donors. PCR involved 60 Vbeta and 13 Jbeta primers. Clones were read by immunoSEQ multiplex PCR, and TCRdb kept only the in-frame ones, dropping some. This sample has some 200,000 clones, with over 75% found just once. Material: PBMCs. These receptors were obtained from a man aged 45 to 65 in good health and CMV-seronegative.

Only one count was recorded for this clone. The genes are TRBV7-2 and TRBJ2-7; perhaps TRBD1 as D (5 bases). Trimming left V 1 base short and J 6 bases short, with 10 bases between. Germline loops: CDR1 SGHTA, CDR2 FQGNSA. The CDR3 has 13 residues. CDR3 in DNA: TGTGCCAGCAGCTTAGGTAATAGGGGCGAGCAGTACTTC. Its protein is CASSLGNRGEQYF.

Notes on this clone: This may be a read error, as it is one base from a much larger clone. The V gene is TRBV27, the J gene TRBJ2-7, with no clear D. Deletions cut 5 bases from V and 0 bases from J, with 5 bases between. CDR1 and CDR2 (germline): MNHEY, SMNVEV (reference sequence). CDR3 size: 12 residues. CDR3 loop: CASSPSSYEQYF. The CDR3 nucleotides are TGTGCCAGCAGTCCTAGCTCCTACGAGCAGTACTTC.

The chain recombines TRBV11-2 with TRBJ2-1; no clear D. There are 15 residues in the CDR3. V lost 2 bases and J 0 bases, leaving 8 bases between the germline ends. Germline loops: CDR1 SGHAT, CDR2 FQNNGV. CDR3 nucleotides: TGTGCCAGCAGCTTACGCCGGAGCTCCTACAATGAGCAGTTCTTC. It specifies CASSLRRSSYNEQFF. The variable domain in full, with the rest retrieved from reference TRBV11-2 and TRBJ2-1, is EAGVAQSPRYKIIEKRQSVAFWCNPISGHATLYWYQQILGQGPKLLIQFQNNGVVDDSQLPKDRFSAERLKGVDSTLKIQPAKLEDSAVYLCASSLRRSSYNEQFFGPGTRLTVL.

The chain links TRBV5-1 to TRBJ1-1; D is unclear. CDR1 SGHRS and CDR2 YFSETQ come from the germline V gene. CDR3 size: 16 residues. The V end was cut by 0 bases, the J end by 4 bases, with 16 bases between. This CDR3 reads CASSLAGVRGSTEAFF. CDR3 in DNA: TGCGCCAGCAGCTTGGCCGGGGTGCGGGGAAGCACTGAAGCTTTCTTT.

The CDR3 here is CASSFRQGRNSPLHF. CDR3 nucleotide sequence: TGCGCCAGCAGCTTTCGACAGGGACGTAATTCACCCCTCCACTTT. The chain recombines TRBV5-1 with TRBJ1-6; 7 nucleotides match TRBD1. The CDR3 is made up of 15 amino acids. With 2 bases clipped from V and 6 bases from J, the junction kept 5 bases outside the gene matches. Germline V gives CDR1 SGHRS, CDR2 YFSETQ.

This chain connects TRBV13 to TRBJ1-6; D not resolved. Germline values: CDR1 PRHDT, CDR2 FYEKMQ (reference sequence). The V and J ends lost 3 bases and 0 bases respectively, with 3 bases between them. The CDR3 loop spans 14 amino acids. The CDR3 here is CASSFRSYNSPLHF. Written as DNA, the CDR3 is TGTGCCAGCAGCTTTCGCTCCTATAATTCACCCCTCCACTTT. Using reference TRBV13 and TRBJ1-6 for the parts outside the CDR3, the full variable domain is AAGVIQSPRHLIKEKRETATLKCYPIPRHDTVYWYQQGPGQDPQFLISFYEKMQSDKGSIPDRFSAQQFSDYHSELNMSSLELGDSALYFCASSFRSYNSPLHFGNGTRLTVT.

This chain uses TRBV30 with TRBJ1-2, with D perhaps matching TRBD1 (6 bases). CDR3 size: 12 residues. The germline V gene encodes CDR1 GTSNPN and CDR2 SVGIG (reference sequence). Trimming shortened V by 2 bases and J by 8 bases, and 12 bases separated the two germline ends. CDR3 sequence: CAWSLGGGGYTF. The DNA of the CDR3 is TGTGCCTGGAGTTTGGGAGGGGGGGGCTACACCTTC.

The chain joins TRBV13 to TRBJ2-7; 8 nucleotides match TRBD1. The CDR3 runs 14 residues. CDR1 and CDR2 (germline): PRHDT, FYEKMQ (reference sequence). With 5 bases clipped from V and 6 bases from J, the junction kept 9 bases outside the gene matches. The CDR3 protein is CASSGRDRWFEQYF. The CDR3 bases are TGTGCCAGCAGCGGCCGGGACAGGTGGTTCGAGCAGTACTTC.

The chain recombines TRBV10-3 with TRBJ2-1, with 7 bases identical to TRBD1. The CDR3 sequence is 17 residues long. Germline-derived CDR1 and CDR2 are ENHRY and SYGVKD. Trimming at V came to 2 bases and at J to 4 bases, leaving 11 bases not matched to a gene. CDR3 amino acids: CAISEGRGTESYNEQFF. CDR3 nucleotide sequence: TGTGCCATCAGTGAGGGCCGAGGGACAGAGAGTTACAATGAGCAGTTCTTC.

The J gene is TRBJ2-3, the V gene TRBV7-2; D may be TRBD2 (5 bases). The CDR3 loop spans 16 amino acids. The germline CDR1 and CDR2 sequences are SGHTA and FQGNSA. The V and J ends lost 2 bases and 6 bases respectively, with 18 bases between them. CDR3 sequence: CASSLRRLGRADTQYF. DNA for the CDR3: TGTGCCAGCAGCTTAAGGCGCCTGGGGAGAGCGGATACGCAGTATTTT.

The chain employs TRBV7-7 and TRBJ2-7, with D possibly matching TRBD1 (6 bases). Germline loops: CDR1 SSHAT, CDR2 FNYEAQ (reference sequence). The CDR3 sequence is 14 residues long. Trimming removed 2 bases at V and 3 bases at J, with 11 bases between. The CDR3 bases are TGTGCCAGCAGCTTATCAAAGGGGGACTACGAGCAGTACTTC. Translating it yields CASSLSKGDYEQYF.

The table lists this clone with a few counts. This rearrangement joins TRBV5-6 to TRBJ1-2; maybe TRBD1 (5 bases). Per germline, CDR1 SGHDT and CDR2 YYEEEE. The V end lost 2 bases, the J end lost 6 bases, and 11 bases lay between the germline ends. This CDR3 contains 13 residues. The CDR3 coding sequence is TGTGCCAGCAGCTTAGGACAAAAAGATGGCTACACCTTC. Its translation is CASSLGQKDGYTF.

The chain joins TRBV7-9 to TRBJ2-7; 7 bases fit TRBD1. The CDR3 has 16 residues. Per germline, CDR1 SEHNR and CDR2 FQNEAQ (reference sequence). The V segment lost 1 base and the J segment 2 bases; nucleotides outside the gene matches: 8. CDR3 nucleotide sequence: TGTGCCAGCAGCTTAGGACAGGGTATTACGCCCTACGAGCAGTACTTC. Translated, it gives CASSLGQGITPYEQYF.

The chain couples TRBV23-1 to TRBJ2-1; 7 bases are shared with TRBD1. TRBV23-1 is sorted into the ORF group, with uncertain function. V lost 3 bases to trimming and J lost 6 bases; unmatched junction nucleotides: 14. The CDR3 length is 17 residues. CDR3 sequence: CASSHRETGRLRNEQFF. In DNA form, the CDR3 reads TGCGCCAGCAGTCATAGGGAGACAGGGCGCCTCCGCAATGAGCAGTTCTTC.

The chain is built from TRBV9 and TRBJ1-4; tentative D call: TRBD1 (5 bases). The CDR3 extends over 15 amino acids. Between the trimmed V and J ends, which lost 4 bases and 4 bases, there was a span of 14 bases. Germline lookup yields CDR1 SGDLS and CDR2 YYNGEE. CDR3 in DNA: TGTGCCAGCAGCTTGGGTGGGGCCTATAATGAAAAACTGTTTTTT. This gives the protein CASSLGGAYNEKLFF.

This clone has a handful of counts. The chain is built from TRBV7-9 and TRBJ1-2; the D is unclear. The ends were cut back, 5 bases at V and 3 bases at J, with 13 bases in the middle. CDR3 size: 14 residues. Germline CDR1 is SEHNR and CDR2 is FQNEAQ (reference sequence). The chain's CDR3 is CASSPNGDYYGYTF. In nucleotides, the CDR3 is TGTGCCAGCAGCCCAAACGGGGATTACTATGGCTACACCTTC.

The chain recombines TRBV2 with TRBJ2-3; TRBD1 aligns across 11 bases. V dropped 6 bases and J dropped 5; count of bases not matched to a gene: 4. Germline V gene sequence: CDR1 SNHLY, CDR2 FYNNEI. The CDR3 covers 14 residues. CDR3: CASSGQGARDTQYF. The CDR3 coding sequence is TGTGCCAGCAGCGGACAGGGGGCGCGAGATACGCAGTATTTT.

This clone is a singleton in its sample. The junction departs from the called germline gene at one end, perhaps through a read error. This chain links TRBV13 with TRBJ2-2, with 8 bases aligning to TRBD1. The CDR3 has 17 amino acids. Looked up from germline, CDR1 is PRHDT and CDR2 is FYEKMQ (reference sequence). CDR3 coding DNA: TGTGCCAGCAGTTTAGGATTACAGGGGGTCGTAACCGGGGAGCTGTTTTTT. It encodes CASSLGLQGVVTGELFF.